This T cell receptor beta chain was sequenced for a study of early T cells in non-severe SARS-CoV-2 infection (dated by TCRdb to 2020 to 2022). For context, the study as a whole: Bulk RNA from unsorted whole blood was used for TCR sequencing, so alpha and beta chains could not be paired.

Measured from the cysteine to the phenylalanine, the CDR3 is 15 residues long. Just CDR3 DNA is preserved here, 45 bases in frame from base 1. CDR1 and CDR2 (MDHEN, SYDVKM) derive from the germline V gene. V is cut by 6 bases and J by 4 bases, and the space between the germline ends is 18 bases. The library was produced with 5' RACE. This sample was sequenced with a NextSeq 500. To correct for sequencing error and PCR bias, the TCR library protocol tagged individual cDNA molecules with unique molecular identifiers. Both TCR alpha and beta chains were sequenced, and tight co-correlation was observed between alpha and beta sequence abundances in each sample. The authors processed their data as follows. Decombinator V4 was used to annotate TCR sequences for V gene, J gene and CDR3. Expanded TCRs were defined as changing significantly between any two time points under a Poisson model with p below 0.0001. TCR abundances were normalised to the total number of TCRs sequenced in each sample and reported as counts per million. TRAV1-2 paired with TRAJ12, TRAJ20 or TRAJ33 defined MAIT TCRs, while TRAV10 paired with TRAJ18 defined iNKT TCRs. VDJdb, accessed on 1 November 2021, was searched for TCRs annotated for CMV, EBV and SARS-CoV-2, and TCRs annotated for more than one antigen were excluded. Clones were called with MiXCR by TCRdb after fastp trimmed the public reads at Q25, and only in-frame beta chains were retained. Every CDR3 protein is listed once, alongside the most common genes and DNA of its rows. These V and J calls derive from TCRdb rather than the authors' analysis. The sample table shows 55,000 to 75,000 distinct CDR3 sequences, and approximately 7.7% are seen once. Around 3.4% of the sample lies in the top ten.

General study outcomes and caveats: VDJdb matching was skewed toward anti-spike CD8 responses, so virus-specific expansions were likely underestimated and private and CD4 specificities were missed.

To note about this clonotype: This receptor's antigen is unknown. Per-base quality was not reported, and no clone a single base away is much larger than it.

A case-control design nested within a healthcare worker cohort in London, UK, was used, with weekly nasopharyngeal swab PCR tests and blood sampling performed. Healthcare workers were recruited between 23 and 31 March 2020, during the week of the UK lockdown, and were followed weekly for up to roughly 15 weeks. Recombination connected TRBV28 to TRBJ1-1; the D gene remains uncertain. Sequenced: whole blood. The sequence came from an adult who was a healthcare worker with PCR-confirmed SARS-CoV-2 infection or an uninfected control (not recorded which). This receptor carries the CDR3 CASSPTGRGGTEAFF. Here is the DNA: TGTGCCAGCAGCCCTACCGGGAGAGGCGGCACTGAAGCTTTCTTT.